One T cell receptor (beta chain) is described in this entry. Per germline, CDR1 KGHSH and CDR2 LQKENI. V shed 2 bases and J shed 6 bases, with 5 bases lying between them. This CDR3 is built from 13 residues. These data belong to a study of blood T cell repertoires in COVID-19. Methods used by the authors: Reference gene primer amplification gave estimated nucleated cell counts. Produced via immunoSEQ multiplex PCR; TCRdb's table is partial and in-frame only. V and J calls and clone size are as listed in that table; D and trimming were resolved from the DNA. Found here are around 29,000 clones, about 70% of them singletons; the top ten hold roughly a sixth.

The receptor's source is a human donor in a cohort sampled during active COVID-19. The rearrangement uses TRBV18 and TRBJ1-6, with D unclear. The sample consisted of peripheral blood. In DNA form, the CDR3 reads TGTGCCAGCTCACCAGGGCCTAATTCACCCCTCCACTTT. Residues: CASSPGPNSPLHF.